A single sample gave rise to the 20 T cell receptor beta chains below, sequenced in a study of neurological immune-mediated disorders (dated by TCRdb to about 2019). The sample's time point label, in plain terms: longitudinal time-point 1 (baseline). Receptor amplification or capture employed 5' RACE. Instrument on record: Illumina HiSeq 2500. TCRdb took the public reads, trimmed them with fastp at Q25, ran MiXCR for clone calling and kept in-frame beta chains. Every CDR3 protein is listed once, alongside the most common genes and DNA of its rows. Across this sample there are approximately 70,000 distinct CDR3 sequences, with 10% seen only once. The top ten constitute roughly 9% of the sample. Sequenced material: PBMCs. All receptors come from a man aged 25-45 years in good health.

There are many counts of this clonotype. The chain couples TRBV5-1 to TRBJ2-1, with 7 bases identical to TRBD2. V shed 0 bases, J shed 6 bases, and the junction held 9 bases outside the gene matches. Germline lookup yields CDR1 SGHRS and CDR2 YFSETQ. The CDR3 runs 16 residues. CDR3 nucleotides: TGCGCCAGCAGCTTGGGTCTGAGGCCGGGGGGCAATGAGCAGTTCTTC. It encodes CASSLGLRPGGNEQFF.

This clonotype was seen many times. CDR3 in DNA: TGCAGTGCTAGAGATTCCCTGGACTGGATAATCCAGTACTTC. Its protein product is CSARDSLDWIIQYF. V and J are TRBV20-1 and TRBJ2-5; TRBD2 might be the D (5 bases). V shed 0 bases and J shed 10 bases, with 18 bases lying between them. This CDR3 contains 14 residues. Germline CDR1 is DFQATT and CDR2 is SNEGSKA (reference sequence).

This clonotype was detected many times. The chain carries TRBV6-6 and TRBJ2-7; unclear D gene. The V gene's germline CDR1 is MNHNY and CDR2 SVGAGI (reference sequence). The CDR3 length is 16 residues. V lost 0 bases, J lost 3 bases, and 15 bases lay in between. Written as DNA, the CDR3 is TGTGCCAGCAGTTACTCAAACAGACCACACGGCTACGAGCAGTACTTC. Encoded protein: CASSYSNRPHGYEQYF.

Many counts were recorded for this clonotype. The CDR3 spells CASSQEVSGNTEAFF. CDR3 bases: TGTGCCAGCAGCCAAGAAGTCTCGGGTAACACTGAAGCTTTCTTT. The genes are TRBV4-2 and TRBJ1-1; no clear D. Germline CDR1 and CDR2: LGHNA and YNFKEQ. The V end was cut by 0 bases, the J end by 2 bases, with 10 bases between. CDR3 length equals 15 residues.

This clonotype came up many times. The chain carries TRBV7-2 and TRBJ2-4, with 10 bases identical to TRBD2. Trimming cost V 5 bases and J 0 bases; bases outside gene matches: 10. The V gene's germline CDR1 is SGHTA and CDR2 FQGNSA. The length of the CDR3 is 18 residues. Written as DNA, the CDR3 is TGTGCCAGCAGCCAGGGGACTAGCGTGAGTTTAGCCAAAAACATTCAGTACTTC. Translation: CASSQGTSVSLAKNIQYF.

This clonotype has at least ten counts. The rearrangement joins TRBV20-1 to TRBJ1-4; D call uncertain. In germline, CDR1 is DFQATT, CDR2 SNEGSKA (reference sequence). V lost 3 bases, J lost 7 bases, and 9 bases lay in between. The length of the CDR3 is 12 residues. Here the CDR3 reads CSAREGGEKLFF. CDR3 sequence (DNA): TGCAGTGCTAGGGAGGGAGGTGAAAAACTGTTTTTT.

The sample holds many counts of this clonotype. The J gene is TRBJ2-5, the V gene TRBV2; D not resolved. CDR3 length: 13 residues. Trimming shortened V by 6 bases and J by 1 base, and 9 bases separated the two germline ends. CDR1 and CDR2 (germline): SNHLY, FYNNEI. The CDR3 coding sequence is TGTGCCAGCAGCCTGCTAGTCCAAGAGACCCAGTACTTC. Translating gives CASSLLVQETQYF.

In this sample, this clonotype turned up many times. The chain links TRBV7-3 to TRBJ2-3; D may be TRBD2 (6 bases). Trimming stripped 1 base from V and 4 bases from J, with 24 bases between. Germline lookup yields CDR1 SGHTA and CDR2 FQGTGA. The CDR3 covers 19 residues. The CDR3 region has the DNA TGTGCCAGCAGCTTAAAAGGCTGGGGCAGCGGGCGGACCTCAGATACGCAGTATTTT. This gives the protein CASSLKGWGSGRTSDTQYF.

In its sample, this clonotype was seen many times. The V and J genes are TRBV28 and TRBJ1-5; 7 bases agree with TRBD1. Germline lookup yields CDR1 MDHEN and CDR2 SYDVKM. V lost 5 bases to trimming and J lost 3 bases; unmatched junction nucleotides: 10. The CDR3 totals 16 residues. CDR3 bases: TGTGCCAGCAGTCCTATGGGCCAGGGGGACAATCAGCCCCAGCATTTT. It codes for CASSPMGQGDNQPQHF.

This clonotype was recorded at least ten times. The chain uses TRBV5-1 and TRBJ2-3; the match to TRBD2 covers 15 bases. V was clipped by 4 bases and J by 0 bases; unmatched bases: 6. Germline CDR1 SGHRS, CDR2 YFSETQ. The CDR3 is 18 residues long. The CDR3 DNA reads TGCGCCAGCAGCCGCGGACTAGCGGGAGGGCCGAGCACAGATACGCAGTATTTT. Protein sequence: CASSRGLAGGPSTDTQYF.

This clonotype came up many times. CDR3 DNA sequence: TGCAGTGCTAGACCATACGCCCTGGGGGTGGGAGGATGGGGCAATCAGCCCCAGCATTTT. Amino acid sequence: CSARPYALGVGGWGNQPQHF. The chain recombines TRBV20-1 with TRBJ1-5, with D possibly TRBD1 on 5 matching bases. The CDR3 loop spans 20 amino acids. The V end was cut by 2 bases, the J end by 2 bases, with 28 bases between. From germline, CDR1 is DFQATT and CDR2 SNEGSKA (reference sequence).

This clonotype was observed at least ten times. CDR3 bases: TGTGCCAGCAGCGTGGACGGGGGTTCTGGAAACACCATATATTTT. It yields the protein CASSVDGGSGNTIYF. V and J are TRBV9 and TRBJ1-3; possible D gene TRBD1, 5 bases. CDR3 length equals 15 residues. Germline V gene sequence: CDR1 SGDLS, CDR2 YYNGEE. The V end was cut by 2 bases, the J end by 1 base, with 10 bases between.

This sequence joins TRBV12-3 or TRBV12-4 and TRBJ1-1; tentative D call: TRBD1 (5 bases). This CDR3 region has 13 residues. The ends were cut back, 7 bases at V and 12 bases at J, with 21 bases in the middle. The CDR3 protein is CASTSSGTEQSFF. The CDR3, as DNA: TGTGCCAGCACGTCCTCCGGGACGGAACAATCTTTCTTT.

This clonotype was observed many times. The genes are TRBV29-1 and TRBJ1-4; TRBD1 might be the D (5 bases). Per the germline V gene, CDR1 is SQVTM and CDR2 is ANQGSEA. This CDR3 has 14 residues. Trimming took off 6 bases at V and 8 bases at J, with 19 bases between the two ends. The CDR3 sequence: CSVRDTFWGEKLFF. CDR3 nucleotide sequence: TGCAGCGTGCGAGACACGTTTTGGGGGGAAAAACTGTTTTTT.

This clonotype appeared many times. V usage is TRBV20-1 and J usage is TRBJ2-3, with no clear D. Deletions cut 5 bases from V and 2 bases from J, with 5 bases between. CDR3 length: 11 amino acids. The germline CDR1 and CDR2 sequences are DFQATT and SNEGSKA (reference sequence). The chain's CDR3 is CSAPFTDTQYF. DNA of the CDR3: TGCAGTGCTCCATTCACAGATACGCAGTATTTT.

This clonotype was found many times. The genes are TRBV10-3 and TRBJ2-2; TRBD1 matches at 7 bases. The CDR3 is made up of 13 amino acids. Germline values: CDR1 ENHRY, CDR2 SYGVKD. V was clipped by 7 bases and J by 4 bases; unmatched bases: 3. CDR3 sequence: CAINRDSTGELFF. The CDR3 DNA reads TGTGCCATCAACCGGGACAGCACCGGGGAGCTGTTTTTT.

This clonotype has a count of ten or more. The chain links TRBV10-3 to TRBJ1-1, with D possibly being TRBD1 (5 bases). V lost 0 bases and J 1 base, leaving 9 bases between the germline ends. Looked up from germline, CDR1 is ENHRY and CDR2 is SYGVKD. There are 15 residues in the CDR3. CDR3 DNA: TGTGCCATCAGTGAGTCAGGGGCGGGGAACACTGAAGCTTTCTTT. This encodes CAISESGAGNTEAFF.

There are many counts of this clonotype. The chain employs TRBV7-9 and TRBJ1-1; 8 nucleotides match TRBD1. Looked up from germline, CDR1 is SEHNR and CDR2 is FQNEAQ (reference sequence). This CDR3 is 13 amino acids long. Trimming at V came to 5 bases and at J to 4 bases, leaving 3 bases not matched to a gene. The CDR3 sequence: CASSRQGPTEAFF. CDR3 in DNA: TGTGCCAGCAGCAGACAGGGGCCCACTGAAGCTTTCTTT.

This clonotype was observed at least ten times. The genes are TRBV7-8 and TRBJ2-7, with TRBD2 matching 12 bases. The CDR3 covers 14 residues. After removal of 5 bases from V and 6 bases from J, the junction contained 5 bases not matched to a gene. The germline CDR1 and CDR2 sequences are SGHVS and FQNEAQ. The CDR3 DNA reads as TGTGCCAGCAGCCACGGACTAGCGGGAATCGAGCAGTACTTC. As protein: CASSHGLAGIEQYF.

The chain combines TRBV6-1 with TRBJ2-7; possibly TRBD1 for D (5 bases). In germline, CDR1 is MNHNS, CDR2 SASEGT. The CDR3 runs 14 residues. V was trimmed by 0 bases and J by 6 bases, leaving 12 bases between them. The CDR3 protein is CASSEASGLVEQYF. The CDR3 DNA is TGTGCCAGCAGTGAAGCATCAGGGTTGGTCGAGCAGTACTTC.